This T cell receptor (beta chain) was sequenced for a study of T cells in Graves' hyperthyroidism and ophthalmopathy (dated by TCRdb to 2018 to 2020). Concerning the study at large: Peripheral blood was sampled at the time of initial diagnosis, prior to any treatment. The approximately 100 discovery patients were randomly divided into training and test sets at a 7:3 ratio. An independent validation cohort of about 19 hyperthyroidism patients and about 16 patients who later progressed to ophthalmopathy tested prospective prediction of ophthalmopathy. Once sampling was done, hyperthyroidism patients were given methimazole at a starting dose of 30 mg daily, whereas ophthalmopathy patients were given high-dose intravenous methylprednisolone. The paper describes TCR Vbeta CDR3 sequencing of around 130 peripheral blood samples, made up of roughly 45 ophthalmopathy patients, around 73 hyperthyroidism patients and roughly 17 progressor patients. In addition, the study compared T-cell repertoires in thyroid tissue and in blood from six Graves' hyperthyroidism patients. To identify distinguishing TCR V-J signatures, a discovery cohort of 95 to 100 patients was used, comprising 43 with Graves' ophthalmopathy and around 60 with stable Graves' hyperthyroidism. General conclusions and limits of the study: Most expanded thyroid clonotypes (frequency above 0.001) were also detected in blood, a finding suggesting that blood repertoires may reflect thyroid immune responses. In validation, the model predicted progression to ophthalmopathy with approximately 71% sensitivity and 72% to 85% specificity, a median of 6.5 months before onset. A 13 V-J signature model separated ophthalmopathy from stable hyperthyroidism, with 87.88% sensitivity and around 84% specificity in cross-validation and 80%/75% in testing. No statistical method was used to set the sample size in advance, and investigators knew the group allocation.

TCR beta CDR3 regions were amplified from RNA transcripts. The first round of RT-PCR for the TCR CDR3 was performed with the HTBI primer set and the Qiagen OneStep RT-PCR kit. A second multiplex PCR round built the libraries, followed by size selection and purification. Sequencing of the libraries was done on an Illumina HiSeq2000 using paired-end 100 bp reads. In the original analysis: SOAPnuke was used to process the raw data, removing reads that contained adapters or uncalled bases, had a mean Phred below 15, or lacked an exact match to the constant primer or identifier. High-quality paired reads were merged with COPE v1.2.5, and unique nucleotide sequences were defined as clonotypes. Clonotypes were aligned to IMGT TRBV, TRBD and TRBJ reference segments using MiTCR v1.1. Analysis was restricted to V-J combinations with a frequency above 0.0001, which covered 98% to 99.2% of repertoires. The TCS score was defined as F50 (clonal expansion) divided by E x V (chaos), with BLOSUM62-based TCRdist calculated between CDR3 peptides within each V-J. Welch's t-statistics and random forest reduced fewer than 550 V-J features to fewer than 15, which were used in a naive Bayes classifier (R e1071). TCRdb took the public reads, trimmed them with fastp at Q25, ran MiXCR for clone calling and kept in-frame beta chains. When rows share a CDR3 protein, they turn into one entry using the most common DNA and genes. TCRdb, rather than the study authors, made the V and J calls. The sample table contains about 420,000 distinct CDR3 sequences; only one count was recorded for roughly an eighth of them. About 4.9% of the sample comes from the top ten.

Stable Graves' hyperthyroidism was defined as the absence of progression to ophthalmopathy over 18 months of follow-up. Hyperthyroidism patients were newly diagnosed, had a disease duration of under 2 months, and were aged 18 to 65 years. Any patient with an uncontrolled infection, another autoimmune disease, pregnancy or lactation was excluded. Diagnoses were based on clinical symptoms, serum thyroxine and TRAb, thyroid ultrasound and orbital computed tomography. Ficoll-Paque density gradient centrifugation was used to isolate PBMCs from around 9.1 ml of fresh peripheral blood. Total RNA was extracted with Trizol reagent, and quality was checked on an Agilent 2100 Bioanalyzer. Points on this clonotype: What this receptor recognizes is not known. No much larger clone exists at a distance of one base, and base qualities are not known.

V and J lose 4 bases and 3 bases, and a span of 10 bases separates them. The CDR3 has 13 amino acids, counting the end cysteine and phenylalanine. The only DNA kept is the CDR3, 39 bases in frame from the first base. Via the germline V gene (reference sequence), CDR1 is SEHNR and CDR2 FQNEAQ. Recombination connected TRBV7-9 to TRBJ2-7; a tentative D match to TRBD2 spans 6 bases. Specimen: blood. The source of this sequence is a young woman with Graves' hyperthyroidism. The DNA sequence follows: TGTGCCAGCAGCTCCATTAGCGGCTACGAGCAGTACTTC. It is translated as CASSSISGYEQYF.